A single sample gave rise to the 30 T cell receptor beta chains below, sequenced in a study of T cells in Graves' hyperthyroidism and ophthalmopathy. Amplification of TCR beta CDR3 regions used RNA as the template. The HTBI primer set was used in a first-round RT-PCR of the TCR CDR3. TCRdb itself ran the multiplex PCR reads through MiXCR, one entry per CDR3 protein. The top ten hold over 15% of the sample, which has roughly 500,000 distinct CDR3 sequences, 46% seen once. The specimen sequenced was peripheral blood or thyroid tissue (not recorded which). The receptors originated from an adult woman with Graves' disease, either hyperthyroidism or ophthalmopathy (not recorded which).

The chain is built from TRBV10-3 and TRBJ2-7; 7 positions match TRBD1. The germline CDR1 and CDR2 sequences are ENHRY and SYGVKD. V was pared by 4 bases and J by 0 bases, with 3 bases of the junction left unmatched. This CDR3 is built from 14 residues. CDR3 loop: CAISGDRHSYEQYF. In DNA form, the CDR3 reads TGTGCCATCAGTGGGGACAGACACTCCTACGAGCAGTACTTC.

The genes are TRBV5-1 and TRBJ2-5, with D tentatively TRBD1 (6 bases). The germline V gene encodes CDR1 SGHRS and CDR2 YFSETQ. The CDR3 covers 10 residues. The V and J ends lost 3 bases and 13 bases respectively, with 10 bases between them. The CDR3 sequence: CASSSETGYF. The CDR3 nucleotides read TGCGCCAGCAGCTCGGAGACAGGGTACTTC.

Note on this clonotype: One junction end does not reproduce the germline sequence, and a read error may be involved. This chain's CDR3 is CASSQAGRTGNTIYF. In nucleotides, the CDR3 is TGCGCCAGCAGCCAAGCGGGACGGACTGGAAACACCATATATTTT. This chain joins TRBV7-2 and TRBJ1-3, with D maybe TRBD1 (5 bases). The CDR3 loop spans 15 amino acids. CDR1 SGHTA and CDR2 FQGNSA come from the germline V gene.

This clonotype was recorded at least ten times. The rearrangement links TRBV6-5 to TRBJ1-3; no firm D call. The CDR3 is 14 residues long. Trimming left V 5 bases short and J 0 bases short, with 8 bases between. Germline lookup yields CDR1 MNHEY and CDR2 SVGAGI. Here the CDR3 DNA reads TGTGCCAGCAGTAGGAGTTCCTCTGGAAACACCATATATTTT. Encoded protein: CASSRSSSGNTIYF.

This clonotype was seen ten or more times. CDR3 nucleotides: TGTGCCAGTAGCCGAGACAGGGAGGGTACTGAAGCTTTCTTT. Its translation is CASSRDREGTEAFF. The V gene is TRBV19, the J gene TRBJ1-1; 7 positions match TRBD1. The CDR3 runs 14 residues. Per the germline V gene, CDR1 is LNHDA and CDR2 is SQIVND (reference sequence). V was clipped by 6 bases and J by 5 bases; unmatched bases: 9.

J is TRBJ1-4 and V is TRBV25-1; 8 positions agree with TRBD1. The CDR3 runs 14 residues. J gave up 8 bases and V 4 bases, and 6 bases lay outside the gene matches. Germline V lookup: CDR1 MGHDK, CDR2 SYGVNS. The CDR3 DNA is TGTGCCAGCAGTGCTAACAGGGGGGGCGAAAAACTGTTTTTT. Translated, it gives CASSANRGGEKLFF.

This clonotype has at least ten counts. The V gene is TRBV5-1, the J gene TRBJ2-7, with TRBD2 as a possible D gene (6 bases). The V and J ends lost 2 bases and 6 bases respectively, with 18 bases between them. The CDR3 sequence is 15 residues long. Per germline, CDR1 SGHRS and CDR2 YFSETQ. As DNA, the CDR3 is TGCGCCAGCAGCTTCGTTGGAGGGAGTAATCCCGAGCAGTACTTC. Its translation: CASSFVGGSNPEQYF.

Many counts were recorded for this clonotype. The chain joins TRBV7-3 to TRBJ1-1; 7 bases line up with TRBD1. The CDR3 runs 12 residues. J gave up 10 bases and V 5 bases, and 7 bases lay outside the gene matches. CDR1 is SGHTA, CDR2 FQGTGA, per germline. The CDR3 loop is CASSLNRGVAFF. CDR3 sequence (DNA): TGTGCCAGCAGCCTGAACAGGGGTGTAGCTTTCTTT.

In this sample, this clonotype turned up once. This chain connects TRBV9 to TRBJ1-2; TRBD1 aligns across 7 bases. Trimming removed 3 bases from V and 4 bases from J; junction bases left unmatched: 6. CDR1 SGDLS and CDR2 YYNGEE come from the germline V gene. This CDR3 comprises 14 residues. CDR3 sequence: CASSGGQIGYGYTF. The CDR3 bases are TGTGCCAGCAGCGGGGGACAGATCGGCTATGGCTACACCTTC.

Many counts were recorded for this clonotype. The chain carries TRBV4-2 and TRBJ1-5; tentative D call: TRBD1 (5 bases). The V end lost 0 bases, the J end lost 4 bases, and 10 bases lay between the germline ends. The CDR3 has 15 amino acids. CDR1 and CDR2 (germline): LGHNA, YNFKEQ. CDR3 in DNA: TGTGCCAGCAGCCAAGATGAAGGGGATAATCAGCCCCAGCATTTT. Protein sequence: CASSQDEGDNQPQHF.

The V call is TRBV2, the J call TRBJ1-5; 9 bases are shared with TRBD1. CDR3 length: 16 amino acids. V shed 6 bases and J 0 bases; nucleotides not matched to a gene: 6. CDR1 SNHLY and CDR2 FYNNEI come from the germline V gene. CDR3 amino acids: CASSGDRGASNQPQHF. The CDR3 DNA sequence: TGTGCCAGCAGCGGAGACAGGGGGGCTAGCAATCAGCCCCAGCATTTT.

This clonotype was seen repeatedly, ten times or more. The V gene is TRBV4-1, the J gene TRBJ1-5; unclear D gene. Trimming shortened V by 5 bases and J by 4 bases, and 12 bases separated the two germline ends. Germline lookup yields CDR1 MGHRA and CDR2 YSYEKL. This CDR3 contains 14 residues. CDR3 sequence: CASSYPGTNQPQHF. CDR3 coding DNA: TGCGCCAGCAGCTACCCGGGTACGAATCAGCCCCAGCATTTT.

The chain employs TRBV9 and TRBJ1-5; the D is unclear. V was trimmed by 0 bases and J by 7 bases, leaving 11 bases between them. Germline CDR1 SGDLS, CDR2 YYNGEE. The CDR3 has 14 residues. The CDR3 here is CASSVGSQPQPQHF. DNA for the CDR3: TGTGCCAGCAGCGTAGGTTCCCAGCCACAGCCCCAGCATTTT.

The V and J genes are TRBV7-8 and TRBJ2-7, with 11 bases that match TRBD2. The CDR3 runs to 15 residues. The germline CDR1 and CDR2 sequences are SGHVS and FQNEAQ. V gave up 3 bases and J gave up 6 bases; unmatched junction bases: 7. The CDR3 DNA is TGTGCCAGCAGCTTCGGGACTAGCGGACCCGTCGAGCAGTACTTC. Its translation is CASSFGTSGPVEQYF.

The table lists this clonotype with many counts. CDR3 nucleotide sequence: TGCAGTGGGGGAGCGGGAGGGGACACCTACGAGCAGTACTTC. Translating it yields CSGGAGGDTYEQYF. The chain couples TRBV20-1 to TRBJ2-7, with 10 bases fitting TRBD2. CDR1 DFQATT and CDR2 SNEGSKA come from the germline V gene (reference sequence). The V segment lost 7 bases and the J segment 2 bases; nucleotides outside the gene matches: 8. The CDR3 spans 14 residues.

The chain couples TRBV10-3 to TRBJ1-2, with D possibly being TRBD1 (5 bases). V dropped 2 bases and J dropped 7 bases, with 32 bases sitting between them. From germline, CDR1 is ENHRY and CDR2 SYGVKD. The CDR3 consists of 20 residues. DNA for the CDR3: TGTGCCATCAGTGAGGAGGGGATGATGGAGACCCACCTGTTGCCTGGTGGCTACACCTTC. Translated, it gives CAISEEGMMETHLLPGGYTF.

The rearrangement uses TRBV7-9 and TRBJ1-3, with D possibly being TRBD1 (5 bases). This CDR3 contains 15 residues. The germline gives CDR1 SEHNR, CDR2 FQNEAQ (reference sequence). V was clipped by 5 bases and J by 5 bases, with 16 bases between them. CDR3 nucleotides: TGTGCCAGCAGCCCATCAGCGGGGGGAAGAAACACCATATATTTT. Protein product: CASSPSAGGRNTIYF. The full variable domain, in which reference TRBV7-9 and TRBJ1-3 provide the parts outside the CDR3, is DTGVSQNPRHKITKRGQNVTFRCDPISEHNRLYWYRQTLGQGPEFLTYFQNEAQLEKSRLLSDRFSAERPKGSFSTLEIQRTEQGDSAMYLCASSPSAGGRNTIYFGEGSWLTVV.

This clonotype appeared many times. V usage is TRBV7-2 and J usage is TRBJ2-7, with TRBD2 matching over 7 bases. This CDR3 has 16 amino acids. Germline CDR1 is SGHTA and CDR2 is FQGNSA. The V and J ends lost 1 base and 4 bases, in that order; junction bases with no gene match: 10. The DNA for the CDR3 is TGTGCCAGCAGCTTAGAACGGACGGGACTACAGTACGAGCAGTACTTC. Translation gives CASSLERTGLQYEQYF.

This clonotype was counted only a few times. The chain joins TRBV18 to TRBJ2-7; D is undetermined. V dropped 6 bases and J dropped 2 bases, with 8 bases sitting between them. The CDR3 is 12 residues long. Germline V gene data show CDR1 as KGHSH and CDR2 as LQKENI. CDR3 sequence (DNA): TGTGCCAGCTCGGTCCGGGCCTACGAGCAGTACTTC. Protein product: CASSVRAYEQYF.

This clonotype was detected many times. This chain uses TRBV5-5 with TRBJ2-5; unclear D gene. Germline values: CDR1 SGHKS, CDR2 YYEKEE (reference sequence). This CDR3 is built from 13 residues. Trimming pared 1 base from V and 4 bases from J, leaving 8 bases between. The chain's CDR3 is CASSLTSLETQYF. CDR3 coding DNA: TGTGCCAGCAGCTTGACCTCGTTAGAGACCCAGTACTTC.

This rearrangement joins TRBV5-1 to TRBJ1-2; D is ambiguous. The CDR3 is 14 amino acids. CDR1 and CDR2 from the germline V gene are SGHRS and YFSETQ. Trimming shortened V by 3 bases and J by 4 bases, and 13 bases separated the two germline ends. CDR3 sequence: CASSSGGVAYGYTF. The DNA for the CDR3 is TGCGCCAGCAGCTCCGGCGGGGTCGCCTATGGCTACACCTTC.

The V and J genes are TRBV24-1 and TRBJ2-7, with D possibly TRBD2 on 5 matching bases. The CDR3 contains 14 residues. Trimming took 7 bases from V and 3 from J, leaving 15 bases between them. Germline values: CDR1 KGHDR, CDR2 SFDVKD. This CDR3 reads CATSSPRVDYEQYF. CDR3 sequence (DNA): TGTGCCACCAGCAGCCCGAGGGTAGACTACGAGCAGTACTTC.

This rearrangement joins TRBV28 to TRBJ2-2; weak D call: TRBD1 (6 bases). Between the trimmed V and J ends, which lost 8 bases and 1 base, there was a span of 17 bases. The CDR3 covers 16 residues. Per germline, CDR1 MDHEN and CDR2 SYDVKM. CDR3 region: CASGPFSRGNTGELFF. The CDR3 nucleotides read TGTGCCAGCGGCCCTTTCAGCAGGGGGAACACCGGGGAGCTGTTTTTT.

The chain couples TRBV29-1 to TRBJ2-5; D is unclear. Germline V CDR1 and CDR2: SQVTM, ANQGSEA. V was clipped by 4 bases and J by 4 bases, with 13 bases between them. There are 13 residues in the CDR3. CDR3: CSVVKGLGETQYF. The CDR3 bases are TGCAGCGTTGTGAAGGGTTTAGGAGAGACCCAGTACTTC.

Only a few counts were recorded for this clonotype. The V and J genes are TRBV28 and TRBJ1-2; D is undetermined. V was clipped by 6 bases and J by 5 bases, with 10 bases between them. This CDR3 contains 12 residues. Per the germline V gene, CDR1 is MDHEN and CDR2 is SYDVKM. The CDR3 coding sequence is TGTGCCAGCAGCCCCCGTCGGTATGGCTACACCTTC. Protein product: CASSPRRYGYTF.

This chain links TRBV29-1 with TRBJ2-2; D not certain. The germline V gene encodes CDR1 SQVTM and CDR2 ANQGSEA. The CDR3 loop spans 13 amino acids. V lost 3 bases to trimming and J lost 0 bases, with 5 bases between them. CDR3 amino acids: CSVEDPNTGELFF. As DNA, the CDR3 is TGCAGCGTTGAGGACCCGAACACCGGGGAGCTGTTTTTT.

This clonotype was detected only a few times. The V gene is TRBV10-3, the J gene TRBJ1-2; 8 bases map to TRBD1. The junction had 7 bases not matched to a gene; V was cut back by 7 bases and J by 0 bases. The germline V gene encodes CDR1 ENHRY and CDR2 SYGVKD. The CDR3 contains 15 residues. This CDR3 reads CAITPDREANYGYTF. Here the CDR3 DNA reads TGTGCCATCACCCCGGACAGGGAGGCTAACTATGGCTACACCTTC.

In its sample, this clonotype was seen a few times. This sequence joins TRBV24-1 and TRBJ2-5, with D possibly TRBD1 on 5 matching bases. Trimming stripped 4 bases from V and 5 bases from J, with 10 bases between. Germline V CDR1 and CDR2: KGHDR, SFDVKD. The length of the CDR3 is 13 residues. The CDR3: CATSDIPGETQYF. In DNA form, the CDR3 reads TGTGCCACCAGTGACATACCAGGGGAGACCCAGTACTTC.

The table lists this clonotype with many counts. The chain uses TRBV28 and TRBJ2-6; D tentatively fits TRBD1 or TRBD2 (5 bases each). Germline V gene lookup returns CDR1 MDHEN and CDR2 SYDVKM. The CDR3 is 13 residues long. The CDR3 spells CVSRGAGANVLTF. CDR3 DNA: TGTGTCTCCCGGGGCGCTGGGGCCAACGTCCTGACTTTC.

The V and J genes are TRBV27 and TRBJ1-5, with 9 bases matching TRBD1. The length of the CDR3 is 16 residues. Germline V gene lookup returns CDR1 MNHEY and CDR2 SMNVEV (reference sequence). Unmatched junction bases numbered 5, after V lost 5 bases and J lost 0 bases. The CDR3 here is CASSMGTGISNQPQHF. CDR3 in DNA: TGTGCCAGCAGTATGGGGACAGGGATTAGCAATCAGCCCCAGCATTTT.